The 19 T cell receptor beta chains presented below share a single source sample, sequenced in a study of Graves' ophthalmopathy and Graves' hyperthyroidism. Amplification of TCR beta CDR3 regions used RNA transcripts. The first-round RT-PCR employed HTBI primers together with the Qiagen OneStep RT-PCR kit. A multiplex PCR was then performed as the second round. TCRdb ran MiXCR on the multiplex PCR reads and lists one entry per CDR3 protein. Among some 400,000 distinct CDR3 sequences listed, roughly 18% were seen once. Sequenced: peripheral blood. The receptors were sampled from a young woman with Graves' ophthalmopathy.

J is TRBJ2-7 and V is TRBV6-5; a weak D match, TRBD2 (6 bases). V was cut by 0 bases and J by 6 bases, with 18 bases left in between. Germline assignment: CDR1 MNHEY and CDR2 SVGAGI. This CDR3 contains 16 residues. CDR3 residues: CASSYSRGSGPLEQYF. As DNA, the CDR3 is TGTGCCAGCAGTTACTCCCGGGGTAGCGGACCCCTCGAGCAGTACTTC.

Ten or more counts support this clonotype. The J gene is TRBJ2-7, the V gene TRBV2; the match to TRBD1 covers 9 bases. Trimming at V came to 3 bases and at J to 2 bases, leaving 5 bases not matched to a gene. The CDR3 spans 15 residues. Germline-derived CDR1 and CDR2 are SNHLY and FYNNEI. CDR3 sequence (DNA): TGTGCCAGCAGTGACTCCGGGACAGGGACCTACGAGCAGTACTTC. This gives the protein CASSDSGTGTYEQYF.

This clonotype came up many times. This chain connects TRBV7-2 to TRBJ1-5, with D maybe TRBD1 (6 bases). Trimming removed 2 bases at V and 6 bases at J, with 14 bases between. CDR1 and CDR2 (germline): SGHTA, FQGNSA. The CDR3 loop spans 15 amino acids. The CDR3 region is CASSLIPGVGQPQHF. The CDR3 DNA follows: TGTGCCAGCAGCTTAATTCCAGGGGTCGGTCAGCCCCAGCATTTT.

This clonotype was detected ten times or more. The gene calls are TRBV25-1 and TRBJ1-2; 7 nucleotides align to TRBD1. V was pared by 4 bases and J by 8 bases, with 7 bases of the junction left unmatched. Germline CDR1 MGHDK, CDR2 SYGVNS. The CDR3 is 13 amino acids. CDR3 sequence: CASSVLRDSGYTF. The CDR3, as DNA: TGTGCCAGCAGTGTCCTCCGGGACAGCGGCTACACCTTC.

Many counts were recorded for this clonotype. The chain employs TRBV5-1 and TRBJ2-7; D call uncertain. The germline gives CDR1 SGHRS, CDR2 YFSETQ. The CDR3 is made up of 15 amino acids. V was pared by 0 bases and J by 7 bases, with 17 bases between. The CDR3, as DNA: TGCGCCAGCAGCTTGGAAGGCAATCCCACCGCGGAGCAGTACTTC. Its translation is CASSLEGNPTAEQYF.

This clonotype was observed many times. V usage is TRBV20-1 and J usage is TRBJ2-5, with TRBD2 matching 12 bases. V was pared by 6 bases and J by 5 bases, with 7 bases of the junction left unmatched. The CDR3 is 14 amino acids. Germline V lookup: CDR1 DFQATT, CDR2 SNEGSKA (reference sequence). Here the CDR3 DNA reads TGCAGTGCCCGGACTAGCGGGACAAGGGAGACCCAGTACTTC. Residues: CSARTSGTRETQYF.

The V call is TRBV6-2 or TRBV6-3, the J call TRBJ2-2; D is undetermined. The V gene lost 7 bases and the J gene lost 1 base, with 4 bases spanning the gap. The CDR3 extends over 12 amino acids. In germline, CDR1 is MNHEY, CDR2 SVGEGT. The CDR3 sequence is CASNRNTGELFF. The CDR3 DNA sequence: TGTGCCAGCAACCGGAACACCGGGGAGCTGTTTTTT.

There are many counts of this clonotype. The CDR3 loop reads CASSPAGGIQPQHF. DNA of the CDR3: TGTGCCAGCAGCCCCGCAGGGGGCATTCAGCCCCAGCATTTT. J is TRBJ1-5 and V is TRBV6-2 or TRBV6-3; 8 nucleotides match TRBD1. The CDR3 has 14 residues. CDR1 MNHEY and CDR2 SVGEGT come from the germline V gene. With V trimmed by 6 bases and J by 6 bases, 7 bases remained unmatched.

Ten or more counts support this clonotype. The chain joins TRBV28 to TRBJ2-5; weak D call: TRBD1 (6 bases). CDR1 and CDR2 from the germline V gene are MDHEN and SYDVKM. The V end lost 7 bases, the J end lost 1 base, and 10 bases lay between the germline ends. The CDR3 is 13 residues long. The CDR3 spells CASTKTGQETQYF. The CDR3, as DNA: TGTGCCAGCACCAAGACAGGCCAAGAGACCCAGTACTTC.

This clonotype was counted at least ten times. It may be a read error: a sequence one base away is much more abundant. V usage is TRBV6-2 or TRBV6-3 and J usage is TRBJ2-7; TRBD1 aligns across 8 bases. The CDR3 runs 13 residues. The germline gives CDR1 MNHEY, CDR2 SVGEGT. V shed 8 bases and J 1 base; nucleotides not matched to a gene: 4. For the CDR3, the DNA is TGTGCCAGCGGAGGACAGGGTTCCTACGAGCAGTACTTC. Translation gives CASGGQGSYEQYF.

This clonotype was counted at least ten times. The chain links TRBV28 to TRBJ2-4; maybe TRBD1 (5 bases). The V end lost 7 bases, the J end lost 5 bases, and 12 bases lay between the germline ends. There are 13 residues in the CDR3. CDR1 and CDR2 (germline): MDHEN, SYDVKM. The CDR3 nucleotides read TGTGCCAGCAACCAGGGCAGGGAAAACATTCAGTACTTC. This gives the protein CASNQGRENIQYF.

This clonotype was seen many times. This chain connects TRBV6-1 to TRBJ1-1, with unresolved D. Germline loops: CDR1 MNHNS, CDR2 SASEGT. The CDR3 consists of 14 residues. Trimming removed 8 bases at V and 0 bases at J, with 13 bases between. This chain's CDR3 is CASYPTPMNTEAFF. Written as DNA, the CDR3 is TGTGCCAGCTATCCAACACCTATGAACACTGAAGCTTTCTTT.

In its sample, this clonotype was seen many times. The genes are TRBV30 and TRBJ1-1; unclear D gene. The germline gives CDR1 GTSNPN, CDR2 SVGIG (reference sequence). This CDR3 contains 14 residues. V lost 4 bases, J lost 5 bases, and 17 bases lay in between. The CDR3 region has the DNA TGTGCCTGGAAAGGTGGTTCCATACCAACTGAAGCTTTCTTT. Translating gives CAWKGGSIPTEAFF.

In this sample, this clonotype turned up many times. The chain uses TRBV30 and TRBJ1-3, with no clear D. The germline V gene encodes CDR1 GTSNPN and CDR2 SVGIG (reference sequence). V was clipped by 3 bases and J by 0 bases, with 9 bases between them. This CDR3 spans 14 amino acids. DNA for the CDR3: TGTGCCTGGAGCCGCCTACCCTCTGGAAACACCATATATTTT. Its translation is CAWSRLPSGNTIYF. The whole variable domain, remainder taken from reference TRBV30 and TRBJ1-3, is SQTIHQWPATLVQPVGSPLSLECTVEGTSNPNLYWYRQAAGRGLQLLFYSVGIGQISSEVPQNLSASRPQDRQFILSSKKLLLSDSGFYLCAWSRLPSGNTIYFGEGSWLTVV.

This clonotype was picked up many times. The CDR3 region is CASSRQGSYNEQFF. DNA of the CDR3: TGTGCCAGTTCTCGACAGGGGTCGTACAATGAGCAGTTCTTC. The genes are TRBV19 and TRBJ2-1, with 8 bases identical to TRBD1. The germline gives CDR1 LNHDA, CDR2 SQIVND (reference sequence). Losses at the gene ends were 8 bases for V and 4 bases for J; bases not matched to a gene: 7. The CDR3 extends over 14 amino acids. The whole variable domain, remainder taken from reference TRBV19 and TRBJ2-1, is DGGITQSPKYLFRKEGQNVTLSCEQNLNHDAMYWYRQDPGQGLRLIYYSQIVNDFQKGDIAEGYSVSREKKESFPLTVTSAQKNPTAFYLCASSRQGSYNEQFFGPGTRLTVL.

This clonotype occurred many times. DNA for the CDR3: TGTGCCAGCAGCGTTGTGGGGACAGATACGCAGTATTTT. Its translation: CASSVVGTDTQYF. The chain joins TRBV9 to TRBJ2-3; D uncertain. The CDR3 is 13 amino acids. In germline, CDR1 is SGDLS, CDR2 YYNGEE. V lost 2 bases and J 3 bases, leaving 7 bases between the germline ends.

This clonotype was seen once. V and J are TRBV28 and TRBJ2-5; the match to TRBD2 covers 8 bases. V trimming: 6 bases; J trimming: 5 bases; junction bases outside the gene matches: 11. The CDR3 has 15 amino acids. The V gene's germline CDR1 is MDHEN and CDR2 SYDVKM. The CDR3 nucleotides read TGTGCCAGCAGCCTTACTAGCGGCCCTGCGGAGACCCAGTACTTC. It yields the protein CASSLTSGPAETQYF.

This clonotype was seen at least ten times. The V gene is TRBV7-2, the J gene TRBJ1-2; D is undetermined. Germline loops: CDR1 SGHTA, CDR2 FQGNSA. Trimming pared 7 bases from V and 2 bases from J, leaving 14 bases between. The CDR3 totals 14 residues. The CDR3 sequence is CASIPRADNYGYTF. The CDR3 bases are TGTGCCAGCATCCCTAGGGCAGACAACTATGGCTACACCTTC.

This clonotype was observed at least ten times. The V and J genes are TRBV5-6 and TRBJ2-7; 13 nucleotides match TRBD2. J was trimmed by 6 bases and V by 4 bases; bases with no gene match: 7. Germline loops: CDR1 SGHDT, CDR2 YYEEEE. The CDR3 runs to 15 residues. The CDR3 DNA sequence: TGTGCCAGCAGCATACTAGCGGGAGGGCCTCCCGAGCAGTACTTC. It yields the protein CASSILAGGPPEQYF.